These 21 T cell receptor beta chains were sequenced from one sample in a study of T cell responses to AZD1222 COVID-19 vaccine. Here immunoSEQ multiplex PCR was the method, and the copy in TCRdb shows in-frame clones only, minus some. The sample yields roughly 140,000 clones, 88% seen once. The sequenced sample was peripheral blood, obtained on day 0 of AZD1222 vaccination. The origin of the receptors is an adult in good health.

V is TRBV29-1 and J is TRBJ2-6; no clear D. V was trimmed by 2 bases and J by 1 base, leaving 6 bases between them. The germline gives CDR1 SQVTM, CDR2 ANQGSEA. CDR3 length equals 14 residues. This chain's CDR3 is CSVEMGSGANVLTF. DNA for the CDR3: TGCAGCGTTGAAATGGGGTCTGGGGCCAACGTCCTGACTTTC.

The chain uses TRBV6-6 and TRBJ2-1; 10 bases are a match to TRBD2. Looked up from germline, CDR1 is MNHNY and CDR2 is SVGAGI (reference sequence). This CDR3 region has 16 residues. Trimming cost V 6 bases and J 4 bases; bases outside gene matches: 9. Here the CDR3 DNA reads TGTGCCAGCAGCCAAAATCCGGGACTAGCGTACAATGAGCAGTTCTTC. Protein sequence: CASSQNPGLAYNEQFF.

This sequence joins TRBV6-5 and TRBJ2-2; maybe TRBD2 (5 bases). This CDR3 is 16 amino acids long. V lost 0 bases, J lost 2 bases, and 10 bases lay in between. CDR1 MNHEY and CDR2 SVGAGI come from the germline V gene. The CDR3 coding sequence is TGTGCCAGCAGTTACTCGAGGCGGACTAACACCGGGGAGCTGTTTTTT. It specifies CASSYSRRTNTGELFF.

The V and J genes are TRBV11-2 and TRBJ2-1, with 8 bases lining up with TRBD1. CDR1 and CDR2 from the germline V gene are SGHAT and FQNNGV. Losses at the gene ends were 1 base for V and 3 bases for J; bases not matched to a gene: 2. The CDR3 extends over 15 amino acids. The CDR3 sequence is CASSLGTGGYNEQFF. The CDR3, as DNA: TGTGCCAGCAGCTTAGGAACAGGGGGCTACAATGAGCAGTTCTTC.

There are a few counts of this clone. The same CDR3 also results from other DNA sequences found in this sample. This chain links TRBV29-1 with TRBJ2-3, with 7 bases aligning to TRBD1. The CDR3 has 14 residues. Germline CDR1 reads SQVTM; CDR2 reads ANQGSEA. Trimming cost V 1 base and J 2 bases; bases outside gene matches: 3. The CDR3 bases are TGCAGCGTTGAAGGACAGGGCTACACAGATACGCAGTATTTT. Translation: CSVEGQGYTDTQYF.

This rearrangement joins TRBV27 to TRBJ2-3; 8 bases agree with TRBD1. This CDR3 spans 12 amino acids. Germline V gene sequence: CDR1 MNHEY, CDR2 SMNVEV (reference sequence). V shed 11 bases, J shed 10 bases, and the junction held 11 bases outside the gene matches. This CDR3 reads CAPDRVHNPQYF. DNA for the CDR3: TGTGCCCCGGACAGGGTTCATAACCCGCAGTATTTT.

This clone was counted once. V and J are TRBV5-1 and TRBJ1-1, with D uncertain. Deletions cut 0 bases from V and 1 base from J, with 10 bases between. The CDR3 runs to 15 residues. In germline, CDR1 is SGHRS, CDR2 YFSETQ. The CDR3 region is CASSLVGYTNTEAFF. The CDR3, as DNA: TGCGCCAGCAGCTTGGTAGGGTATACGAACACTGAAGCTTTCTTT.

The CDR3 reads CASSTYPGTPTYEQYF. CDR3 sequence (DNA): TGTGCCAGCAGCACCTACCCCGGGACACCCACCTACGAGCAGTACTTC. The chain employs TRBV7-2 and TRBJ2-7, with D tentatively TRBD1 (6 bases). The CDR3 covers 16 residues. V lost 5 bases to trimming and J lost 2 bases, with 19 bases between them. CDR1 is SGHTA, CDR2 FQGNSA, per germline.

The chain joins TRBV29-1 to TRBJ2-3; TRBD1 is a possible D gene (5 bases). With 6 bases removed from V and 3 bases from J, the gap between germline ends came to 16 bases. The CDR3 length is 14 residues. Germline V gene lookup returns CDR1 SQVTM and CDR2 ANQGSEA. The CDR3 sequence: CSVGRVGWTDTQYF. CDR3 DNA: TGCAGCGTGGGCAGGGTGGGATGGACAGATACGCAGTATTTT.

The chain employs TRBV27 and TRBJ2-7, with 7 bases fitting TRBD2. This CDR3 contains 13 residues. In germline, CDR1 is MNHEY, CDR2 SMNVEV (reference sequence). Trimming took 6 bases from V and 2 from J; bases not matched to a gene: 4. The CDR3 coding sequence is TGTGCCAGCAGGGCAGGGAGGGCCTACGAGCAGTACTTC. Its translation: CASRAGRAYEQYF.

CDR3 sequence reads: CASSSSGTGAYGYTF. In DNA form, the CDR3 reads TGTGCCAGCAGCTCATCCGGGACAGGGGCCTATGGCTACACCTTC. V gene TRBV7-8 combines with J gene TRBJ1-2, with 10 bases identical to TRBD1. The V gene's germline CDR1 is SGHVS and CDR2 FQNEAQ. The V and J ends lost 4 bases and 4 bases, in that order; junction bases with no gene match: 6. This CDR3 spans 15 amino acids.

For the CDR3, the DNA is TGTGCCAGTAGATGGGACAGGGAAAGCGGGGAGCTGTTTTTT. Translated, it gives CASRWDRESGELFF. The chain joins TRBV19 to TRBJ2-2, with TRBD1 identical over 9 bases. After removal of 6 bases from V and 7 bases from J, the junction contained 6 bases not matched to a gene. This CDR3 contains 14 residues. Germline assignment: CDR1 LNHDA and CDR2 SQIVND (reference sequence).

This clone was picked up one time. The rearrangement joins TRBV12-5 to TRBJ1-5; the D is unclear. CDR3 length equals 18 residues. The V gene's germline CDR1 is LGHNT and CDR2 FRNRAP. V shed 2 bases and J shed 2 bases, with 19 bases lying between them. CDR3 sequence: CASGLIPGRAWGNQPQHF. CDR3 nucleotides: TGTGCTAGTGGTTTGATACCAGGACGGGCTTGGGGCAATCAGCCCCAGCATTTT.

The sample holds one count of this clone. The chain links TRBV19 to TRBJ1-3; a weak D match, TRBD1 (6 bases). This CDR3 is 16 amino acids long. CDR1 LNHDA and CDR2 SQIVND come from the germline V gene (reference sequence). The ends were cut back, 3 bases at V and 7 bases at J, with 19 bases in the middle. Written as DNA, the CDR3 is TGTGCCAGTAGTATCTCCGCCACAGGGTCGAGGAACACCATATATTTT. This encodes CASSISATGSRNTIYF.

The chain uses TRBV11-3 and TRBJ1-1; no reliable D call. There are 15 residues in the CDR3. Trimming took 1 base from V and 4 from J, leaving 13 bases between them. Germline values: CDR1 SGHNT, CDR2 YENEEA. CDR3 region: CASSLGLSEGTEAFF. DNA of the CDR3: TGTGCCAGCAGCTTAGGTCTTTCCGAAGGCACTGAAGCTTTCTTT.

The chain couples TRBV27 to TRBJ1-3; D possibly corresponds to TRBD1 (6 bases). CDR1 and CDR2 from the germline V gene are MNHEY and SMNVEV (reference sequence). Trimming took off 0 bases at V and 5 bases at J, with 11 bases between the two ends. This CDR3 spans 15 amino acids. The CDR3 nucleotides read TGTGCCAGCAGTTTATCGGGAGGGGGGCGAAACACCATATATTTT. Translating gives CASSLSGGGRNTIYF.

The CDR3, as DNA: TGTGCCAGCAGGGGGGGGCGAGAGACCCAGTACTTC. It codes for CASRGGRETQYF. The V call is TRBV12-3 or TRBV12-4, the J call TRBJ2-5; weak D call: TRBD2 (7 bases). Deletions cut 6 bases from V and 4 bases from J, with 9 bases between. The CDR3 sequence is 12 residues long.

The V and J genes are TRBV7-2 and TRBJ1-2, with D unresolved. The CDR3 sequence is 14 residues long. Per germline, CDR1 SGHTA and CDR2 FQGNSA. V lost 5 bases and J lost 0, with 10 bases in between. The CDR3 DNA follows: TGTGCCAGCAGCCCCCCCTCCGCTAACTATGGCTACACCTTC. Translating gives CASSPPSANYGYTF.

The gene calls are TRBV7-3 and TRBJ1-1; no firm D call. CDR3 length equals 16 residues. Trimming shortened V by 5 bases and J by 3 bases, and 19 bases separated the two germline ends. Germline CDR1 and CDR2: SGHTA and FQGTGA. The CDR3 sequence: CASSLPDGLSDTEAFF. The CDR3 DNA sequence: TGTGCCAGCAGCCTCCCGGACGGGCTGTCGGACACTGAAGCTTTCTTT. Looking up the rest from reference TRBV7-3 and TRBJ1-1 gives the full variable domain: GAGVSQTPSNKVTEKGKYVELRCDPISGHTALYWYRQSLGQGPEFLIYFQGTGAADDSGLPNDRFFAVRPEGSVSTLKIQRTERGDSAVYLCASSLPDGLSDTEAFFGQGTRLTVV.

The chain employs TRBV6-5 and TRBJ1-6; TRBD1 might be the D (5 bases). V was pared by 2 bases and J by 0 bases, with 8 bases between. The CDR3 is 16 amino acids. Per the germline V gene, CDR1 is MNHEY and CDR2 is SVGAGI. The CDR3 spells CASSYADSSYNSPLHF. CDR3 nucleotides: TGTGCCAGCAGTTACGCTGACAGCTCCTATAATTCACCCCTCCACTTT.

This clone was observed once. The V call is TRBV27, the J call TRBJ2-7; D is tentatively TRBD1 or TRBD2 (6 bases each). Trimming took off 1 base at V and 7 bases at J, with 14 bases between the two ends. CDR3 length: 14 residues. The germline V gene has CDR1 MNHEY and CDR2 SMNVEV (reference sequence). The CDR3, as DNA: TGTGCCAGCAGTTTATTTGACGGGGGCTTTGAGCAGTACTTC. This sequence encodes CASSLFDGGFEQYF.